This T cell receptor (beta chain) was found in a study of shared clonotypes between healthy human individuals. Study context: Each donor contributed plates that comprised three CD4 naive, three CD4 memory, two CD8 naive and one CD8 memory.

The CDR3 is made up of 13 amino acids. The ends were cut back, 0 bases at V and 6 bases at J, with 5 bases in the middle. Per the germline V gene, CDR1 is SGHTA and CDR2 is FQGNSA. The repertoire was sequenced with immunoSEQ multiplex PCR; TCRdb's copy has only in-frame clones and lacks some. This sample has some 1 million clones; roughly 80% occur once, and the top ten carry approximately 1.5%. As regards this clone: This specimen includes other DNA sequences encoding the same CDR3.

V usage is TRBV7-2 and J usage is TRBJ2-2, with D possibly matching TRBD1 (5 bases). The sequence was collected from a man between 18 and 29 years old in good health. What was sequenced was memory CD4+ T cells sorted from blood. Subset here: CD45RA-negative fraction. The CDR3 loop reads CASSLAGPGELFF. CDR3 DNA sequence: TGTGCCAGCAGCTTAGCGGGGCCCGGGGAGCTGTTTTTT. The full variable domain, rest sourced from reference TRBV7-2 and TRBJ2-2, is GAGVSQSPSNKVTEKGKDVELRCDPISGHTALYWYRQSLGQGLEFLIYFQGNSAPDKSGLPSDRFSAERTGGSVSTLTIQRTQQEDSAVYLCASSLAGPGELFFGEGSRLTVL.